Each of the 19 T cell receptor beta chains below was sequenced from the same sample in a study of T cells in narcolepsy. Clones were read by immunoSEQ multiplex PCR, and TCRdb kept only the in-frame ones, dropping some. The top ten clones hold 1% to 1.5% of a sample with over 40,000 clones, approximately 89% of them seen once. Input material: CD45RA- memory CD4+ T cells from PBMCs. The receptor set was obtained from a human donor with narcolepsy.

Worth noting for this clone: One end of the junction varies from germline; a read error may be responsible. The sample holds other DNA sequences that translate to the same CDR3. The rearrangement links TRBV9 to TRBJ2-5, with 9 bases that match TRBD1. Looked up from germline, CDR1 is SGDLS and CDR2 is YYNGEE. This CDR3 is 15 amino acids long. CDR3 in amino acids: CASSYRDREIETQYF. The DNA of the CDR3 is TGTGCCAGCAGCTACCGGGACAGGGAAATTGAGACTCAGTACTTC.

This clone occurred once. The chain carries TRBV10-3 and TRBJ2-3; 11 bases are shared with TRBD2. Germline V gene sequence: CDR1 ENHRY, CDR2 SYGVKD. V gave up 4 bases and J gave up 2 bases; unmatched junction bases: 2. The CDR3 has 15 residues. For the CDR3, the DNA is TGTGCCATCAGTGGACTAGCGGGAACCACAGATACGCAGTATTTT. Residues: CAISGLAGTTDTQYF.

The chain joins TRBV7-3 to TRBJ2-3; D might be TRBD1 (6 bases). Looked up from germline, CDR1 is SGHTA and CDR2 is FQGTGA. The CDR3 length is 14 residues. Trimming pared 5 bases from V and 1 base from J, leaving 10 bases between. Here the CDR3 reads CASSLQGRTDTQYF. The DNA for the CDR3 is TGTGCCAGCAGCCTACAGGGACGCACAGATACGCAGTATTTT. The complete variable domain, with remaining parts taken from reference TRBV7-3 and TRBJ2-3, reads GAGVSQTPSNKVTEKGKYVELRCDPISGHTALYWYRQSLGQGPEFLIYFQGTGAADDSGLPNDRFFAVRPEGSVSTLKIQRTERGDSAVYLCASSLQGRTDTQYFGPGTRLTVL.

The chain has TRBV6-1 and TRBJ2-2, with TRBD1 matching 7 bases. Per germline, CDR1 MNHNS and CDR2 SASEGT. This CDR3 spans 16 amino acids. Trimming took 3 bases from V and 1 from J; bases not matched to a gene: 5. The CDR3 region is CASSEWGQRNTGELFF. The CDR3 DNA reads TGTGCCAGCAGTGAGTGGGGACAGAGGAACACCGGGGAGCTGTTTTTT.

The rearrangement links TRBV2 to TRBJ1-5; 12 bases map to TRBD1. The CDR3 covers 18 residues. CDR1 and CDR2 (germline): SNHLY, FYNNEI. Losses at the gene ends were 8 bases for V and 3 bases for J; bases not matched to a gene: 14. Here the CDR3 reads CASLRDRGRDSHNQPQHF. The CDR3, as DNA: TGTGCCAGCTTAAGGGACAGGGGGCGGGATTCCCACAATCAGCCCCAGCATTTT.

This clone was recorded only once. The rearrangement links TRBV7-5 to TRBJ2-3; TRBD2 is the table's D call, not checked against the DNA. TRBV7-5 represents a pseudogene. This CDR3 comprises 13 residues. DNA of the CDR3: TGTGCCAGAAGCTCGGACTGCCCAGATACGCAGTATTTT. This translates into CARSSDCPDTQYF.

The chain has TRBV11-3 and TRBJ1-1; D is uncertain. This CDR3 contains 13 residues. Germline V gene data show CDR1 as SGHNT and CDR2 as YENEEA. V lost 7 bases and J 0 bases, leaving 9 bases between the germline ends. DNA for the CDR3: TGTGCCAGCACTCTGTATATGAACACTGAAGCTTTCTTT. Amino acid sequence: CASTLYMNTEAFF.

This chain connects TRBV7-8 to TRBJ2-7; D gene ambiguous. Germline V gene sequence: CDR1 SGHVS, CDR2 FQNEAQ. The V and J ends lost 0 bases and 1 base respectively, with 4 bases between them. CDR3 length: 13 amino acids. CDR3 residues: CASSLAISYEQYF. CDR3 coding DNA: TGTGCCAGCAGCTTAGCGATTTCCTACGAGCAGTACTTC.

The chain uses TRBV7-3 and TRBJ1-2; no firm D call. Germline CDR1 SGHTA, CDR2 FQGTGA. This CDR3 contains 11 residues. V lost 2 bases, J lost 7 bases, and 5 bases lay in between. For the CDR3, the DNA is TGTGCCAGCAGCTTAGTGGTTGGCTACACCTTC. Its protein product is CASSLVVGYTF.

The V gene is TRBV5-1, the J gene TRBJ2-3; D call uncertain. CDR3 length: 14 residues. V was cut by 3 bases and J by 4 bases, with 12 bases left in between. Germline V gene data show CDR1 as SGHRS and CDR2 as YFSETQ. CDR3 sequence reads: CASSSSGRPDTQYF. CDR3 DNA sequence: TGCGCCAGCAGCTCCTCCGGGCGGCCAGATACGCAGTATTTT.

This chain links TRBV19 with TRBJ2-1; 8 bases are a match to TRBD1. Per germline, CDR1 LNHDA and CDR2 SQIVND (reference sequence). Germline trimming cut 8 bases from V and 8 bases from J; bases unmatched to any gene: 11. The CDR3 spans 14 residues. The CDR3 here is CASLDRGIGDEQFF. DNA for the CDR3: TGTGCCAGTCTCGACAGGGGAATTGGCGATGAGCAGTTCTTC.

This chain uses TRBV19 with TRBJ2-7; D not certain. V was clipped by 2 bases and J by 2 bases, with 16 bases between them. This CDR3 is 16 amino acids long. CDR1 is LNHDA, CDR2 SQIVND, per germline (reference sequence). CDR3 coding DNA: TGTGCCAGTAGTATACGGCCGGCGGACCCCCCCTACGAGCAGTACTTC. It is translated as CASSIRPADPPYEQYF.

The CDR3 loop is CASSLAQGAFTGELFF. CDR3 DNA sequence: TGTGCCAGCAGCTTAGCACAGGGGGCCTTTACCGGGGAGCTGTTTTTT. V is TRBV7-6 and J is TRBJ2-2, with 9 nucleotides matching TRBD1. There are 16 residues in the CDR3. Per germline, CDR1 SGHVS and CDR2 FNYEAQ. V lost 0 bases and J lost 5; bases outside the gene matches: 4.

The rearrangement joins TRBV6-5 to TRBJ1-5, with D perhaps matching TRBD1 (5 bases). CDR1 MNHEY and CDR2 SVGAGI come from the germline V gene. The CDR3 loop spans 15 amino acids. V was clipped by 2 bases and J by 5 bases, with 13 bases between them. The DNA for the CDR3 is TGTGCCAGCAGTTACCTCACAGCGGGGGATCAGCCCCAGCATTTT. Translation gives CASSYLTAGDQPQHF.

The rearrangement links TRBV11-1 to TRBJ2-7; the match to TRBD2 covers 10 bases. This CDR3 is 15 amino acids long. CDR1 SGHAT and CDR2 FQDESV come from the germline V gene (reference sequence). V shed 5 bases and J 1 base; nucleotides not matched to a gene: 5. The CDR3 sequence is CASSQGLAESYEQYF. In nucleotides, the CDR3 is TGTGCCAGCAGCCAAGGACTAGCGGAGTCCTACGAGCAGTACTTC.

This chain connects TRBV19 to TRBJ2-2; maybe TRBD2 (5 bases). Germline CDR1 and CDR2: LNHDA and SQIVND (reference sequence). V lost 8 bases, J lost 4 bases, and 20 bases lay in between. This CDR3 is built from 16 residues. The CDR3 DNA reads as TGTGCCAGTGCGCTTCGGGGTGGGAGAAGCACCGGGGAGCTGTTTTTT. Its protein is CASALRGGRSTGELFF.

As DNA, the CDR3 is TGTGCCACCAGCAGAGATCGGATCGGGGGCGCCGGAGGAGATACGCAGTATTTT. It codes for CATSRDRIGGAGGDTQYF. This sequence joins TRBV15 and TRBJ2-3; D may match TRBD1 or TRBD2 (6 bases each). Between the trimmed V and J ends, which lost 0 bases and 5 bases, there was a span of 21 bases. Germline V lookup: CDR1 LNHNV, CDR2 YYDKDF (reference sequence). The CDR3 runs 18 residues. The whole variable domain, remainder taken from reference TRBV15 and TRBJ2-3, is DAMVIQNPRYQVTQFGKPVTLSCSQTLNHNVMYWYQQKSSQAPKLLFHYYDKDFNNEADTPDNFQSRRPNTSFCFLDIRSPGLGDTAMYLCATSRDRIGGAGGDTQYFGPGTRLTVL.

There are a few counts of this clone. The chain has TRBV7-4 and TRBJ1-5, with TRBD1 matching over 7 bases. Germline CDR1 is SGHVT and CDR2 is SQSDAQ. This CDR3 is 19 amino acids long. V shed 5 bases, J shed 4 bases, and the junction held 20 bases outside the gene matches. This chain's CDR3 is CASSSAGTAHPWGNQPQHF. For the CDR3, the DNA is TGTGCCAGCAGCAGTGCCGGGACAGCACACCCCTGGGGGAATCAGCCCCAGCATTTT.

This chain joins TRBV19 and TRBJ2-7; TRBD1 aligns across 7 bases. V trimming: 5 bases; J trimming: 4 bases; junction bases outside the gene matches: 14. Germline CDR1 and CDR2: LNHDA and SQIVND (reference sequence). This CDR3 spans 16 amino acids. CDR3 region: CASSATHRGRKYEQYF. DNA for the CDR3: TGTGCCAGTAGTGCTACTCACAGGGGAAGGAAATACGAGCAGTACTTC.